The next 30 T cell receptor beta chains were all read from a single sample in a study of cytomegalovirus exposure and HLA in healthy donors. Generated by immunoSEQ multiplex PCR, the TCRdb table keeps only in-frame clones and is missing some. Of approximately 220,000 clones detected, approximately 80% appear once; the ten largest clones hold 11% to 15%. The sequencing sample was made of PBMCs. The receptor set was obtained from a woman aged 25-40 years in good health and CMV-seropositive.

As to this clone: Distinct nucleotide sequences in the sample also encode this CDR3. This chain uses TRBV6-5 with TRBJ1-5, with D perhaps matching TRBD1 (5 bases). Per germline, CDR1 MNHEY and CDR2 SVGAGI. The V end lost 6 bases, the J end lost 2 bases, and 11 bases lay between the germline ends. This CDR3 region has 14 residues. In DNA, the CDR3 is TGTGCCAGCAGCCCCCTGGGGGGCAATCAGCCCCAGCATTTT. This encodes CASSPLGGNQPQHF.

The rearrangement joins TRBV4-1 to TRBJ2-1, with D possibly TRBD1 on 5 matching bases. This CDR3 comprises 15 residues. The V and J ends lost 8 bases and 2 bases respectively, with 16 bases between them. The germline V gene encodes CDR1 MGHRA and CDR2 YSYEKL. The CDR3 sequence: CASAPQGAAYNEQFF. The CDR3 coding sequence is TGCGCCAGCGCGCCCCAGGGTGCCGCCTACAATGAGCAGTTCTTC.

The V and J genes are TRBV7-6 and TRBJ2-7, with 7 bases aligning to TRBD1. V lost 2 bases and J lost 3; bases outside the gene matches: 7. CDR3 size: 15 residues. Germline V gene data show CDR1 as SGHVS and CDR2 as FNYEAQ. CDR3 residues: CASSLQGETIYEQYF. CDR3 in DNA: TGTGCCAGCAGCTTACAGGGGGAAACCATCTACGAGCAGTACTTC.

The CDR3 region is CASSPRTGEYYEQYF. The CDR3 DNA is TGTGCCAGCAGCCCGCGGACAGGGGAATACTACGAGCAGTACTTC. V is TRBV9 and J is TRBJ2-7; 9 bases line up with TRBD1. V trimming: 4 bases; J trimming: 3 bases; junction bases outside the gene matches: 8. Germline CDR1 and CDR2: SGDLS and YYNGEE. The CDR3 is made up of 15 amino acids.

This clone came up once. This chain joins TRBV9 and TRBJ2-1; 7 bases match TRBD1. This CDR3 contains 16 residues. Germline CDR1 SGDLS, CDR2 YYNGEE. The V gene end was trimmed by 3 bases and the J gene end by 4 bases; junction bases not matched to a gene: 10. The chain's CDR3 is CASSDQHRGGYNEQFF. Here the CDR3 DNA reads TGTGCCAGCAGCGATCAGCACAGGGGCGGTTACAATGAGCAGTTCTTC. Together with reference TRBV9 and TRBJ2-1, the CDR3 gives the full variable domain: DSGVTQTPKHLITATGQRVTLRCSPRSGDLSVYWYQQSLDQGLQFLIQYYNGEERAKGNILERFSAQQFPDLHSELNLSSLELGDSALYFCASSDQHRGGYNEQFFGPGTRLTVL.

The rearrangement uses TRBV27 and TRBJ1-5; a weak D match, TRBD1 (6 bases). Deletions cut 3 bases from V and 2 bases from J, with 14 bases between. There are 16 residues in the CDR3. The germline CDR1 and CDR2 sequences are MNHEY and SMNVEV (reference sequence). CDR3 loop: CASSFLGGSGNQPQHF. The CDR3 coding sequence is TGTGCCAGCAGTTTCCTCGGGGGCAGCGGCAATCAGCCCCAGCATTTT.

This chain connects TRBV15 to TRBJ1-1; D is unresolved. The CDR3 sequence is 14 residues long. Trimming took 6 bases from V and 4 from J, leaving 15 bases between them. Germline values: CDR1 LNHNV, CDR2 YYDKDF (reference sequence). The CDR3 sequence: CATRETGDATEAFF. The CDR3 DNA is TGTGCCACCAGAGAGACGGGTGATGCCACTGAAGCTTTCTTT.

This rearrangement joins TRBV29-1 to TRBJ1-4; 7 nucleotides match TRBD1. The CDR3 covers 14 residues. Per germline, CDR1 SQVTM and CDR2 ANQGSEA. Losses at the gene ends were 2 bases for V and 8 bases for J; bases not matched to a gene: 8. CDR3 DNA sequence: TGCAGCGTTGAAATGACAGGGCCTGGGGAAAAACTGTTTTTT. It yields the protein CSVEMTGPGEKLFF.

The rearrangement links TRBV6-5 to TRBJ1-5; D uncertain. V was cut by 0 bases and J by 2 bases, with 8 bases left in between. CDR3 size: 15 residues. Germline-derived CDR1 and CDR2 are MNHEY and SVGAGI. The DNA of the CDR3 is TGTGCCAGCAGTTACTCGAGGTGGGGCAATCAGCCCCAGCATTTT. This translates into CASSYSRWGNQPQHF.

The CDR3 DNA is TGTGCCTGGAGGGGGACGAACTCTGGAAACACCATATATTTT. Protein sequence: CAWRGTNSGNTIYF. The chain employs TRBV30 and TRBJ1-3, with a weak D call TRBD1 (5 bases). V lost 3 bases, J lost 0 bases, and 9 bases lay in between. The CDR3 extends over 14 amino acids. Germline V lookup: CDR1 GTSNPN, CDR2 SVGIG (reference sequence).

The chain links TRBV5-6 to TRBJ1-5, with TRBD1 identical over 7 bases. In germline, CDR1 is SGHDT, CDR2 YYEEEE. The CDR3 is 14 residues long. The V segment lost 1 base and the J segment 4 bases; nucleotides outside the gene matches: 2. The CDR3 nucleotides are TGTGCCAGCAGCTTGTCAGGGGGGAATCAGCCCCAGCATTTT. It specifies CASSLSGGNQPQHF.

The chain links TRBV7-3 to TRBJ2-1; perhaps TRBD1 as D (6 bases). V was cut by 4 bases and J by 7 bases, with 11 bases left in between. The CDR3 loop spans 13 amino acids. Looked up from germline, CDR1 is SGHTA and CDR2 is FQGTGA. The CDR3 here is CASSSPGQNEQFF. CDR3 DNA sequence: TGTGCCAGCAGCTCTCCTGGACAGAATGAGCAGTTCTTC. The full variable domain, rest sourced from reference TRBV7-3 and TRBJ2-1, is GAGVSQTPSNKVTEKGKYVELRCDPISGHTALYWYRQSLGQGPEFLIYFQGTGAADDSGLPNDRFFAVRPEGSVSTLKIQRTERGDSAVYLCASSSPGQNEQFFGPGTRLTVL.

The rearrangement links TRBV30 to TRBJ1-2, with 11 positions matching TRBD1. V shed 2 bases, J shed 3 bases, and the junction held 5 bases outside the gene matches. The CDR3 contains 15 residues. The germline CDR1 and CDR2 sequences are GTSNPN and SVGIG (reference sequence). CDR3 amino acids: CAWSTGTGGDYGYTF. CDR3 bases: TGTGCCTGGAGTACCGGGACAGGGGGGGACTATGGCTACACCTTC.

The chain joins TRBV6-5 to TRBJ2-7; tentatively, D is TRBD2 (7 bases). The CDR3 length is 15 residues. Trimming shortened V by 2 bases and J by 5 bases, and 16 bases separated the two germline ends. The germline gives CDR1 MNHEY, CDR2 SVGAGI. CDR3 sequence reads: CASSYRGAGDHEQYF. The CDR3 DNA follows: TGTGCCAGCAGTTACCGGGGGGCAGGGGACCACGAGCAGTACTTC.

This chain connects TRBV10-1 to TRBJ2-7; tentative D call: TRBD2 (5 bases). The CDR3 loop spans 14 amino acids. The germline gives CDR1 WNHNN, CDR2 SYGVQD (reference sequence). The V gene lost 0 bases and the J gene lost 5 bases, with 11 bases spanning the gap. The CDR3 coding sequence is TGCGCCAGCAGTGAGTCAGCGGAGATGAACGAGCAGTACTTC. This gives the protein CASSESAEMNEQYF.

The chain combines TRBV6-5 with TRBJ1-1; D unclear. V was shortened by 5 bases and J by 0 bases, with 10 bases between the two germline ends. CDR1 MNHEY and CDR2 SVGAGI come from the germline V gene. CDR3 length equals 14 residues. In DNA, the CDR3 is TGTGCCAGCAGTGGCGACATCCTGAACACTGAAGCTTTCTTT. Its translation: CASSGDILNTEAFF.

This chain joins TRBV27 and TRBJ1-4; weak D call: TRBD1 (6 bases). Germline CDR1 MNHEY, CDR2 SMNVEV (reference sequence). V lost 4 bases and J lost 0, with 15 bases in between. This CDR3 is 17 amino acids long. CDR3 coding DNA: TGTGCCAGCAGTTCCTACACAGGGTTAGCAACTAATGAAAAACTGTTTTTT. It yields the protein CASSSYTGLATNEKLFF. Using reference TRBV27 and TRBJ1-4 for the parts outside the CDR3, the full variable domain is EAQVTQNPRYLITVTGKKLTVTCSQNMNHEYMSWYRQDPGLGLRQIYYSMNVEVTDKGDVPEGYKVSRKEKRNFPLILESPSPNQTSLYFCASSSYTGLATNEKLFFGSGTQLSVL.

The CDR3 protein is CASGLGQGGAGELFF. CDR3 in DNA: TGTGCTAGTGGCCTCGGACAGGGGGGGGCCGGGGAGCTGTTTTTT. The chain carries TRBV12-5 and TRBJ2-2; 10 bases agree with TRBD1. Germline V lookup: CDR1 LGHNT, CDR2 FRNRAP. Trimming cost V 6 bases and J 6 bases; bases outside gene matches: 7. This CDR3 has 15 residues.

The chain has TRBV5-1 and TRBJ2-1; 13 nucleotides line up with TRBD2. Germline V gene lookup returns CDR1 SGHRS and CDR2 YFSETQ. Trimming cost V 7 bases and J 9 bases; bases outside gene matches: 7. CDR3 size: 14 residues. CDR3 region: CASGTSGRALEQFF. CDR3 DNA sequence: TGCGCCAGCGGCACTAGCGGGAGGGCACTTGAGCAGTTCTTC.

CDR3 sequence: CSARFGTPYEQYF. DNA for the CDR3: TGCAGCGCCCGGTTCGGGACCCCCTACGAGCAGTACTTC. The chain couples TRBV29-1 to TRBJ2-7; D may match TRBD1 or TRBD2 (5 bases each). CDR3 size: 13 residues. Germline CDR1 SQVTM, CDR2 ANQGSEA. V gave up 7 bases and J gave up 2 bases, with 15 bases separating them.

The chain combines TRBV6-1 with TRBJ2-7; D remains unclear. Germline CDR1 and CDR2: MNHNS and SASEGT. The CDR3 runs 14 residues. Trimming removed 7 bases from V and 6 bases from J, with 19 bases in between. The CDR3 loop reads CASTIDTVGSEQYF. The CDR3 nucleotides are TGTGCCAGCACCATAGACACGGTCGGTTCCGAGCAGTACTTC.

The genes are TRBV6-5 and TRBJ2-7; 9 positions agree with TRBD1. The germline V gene has CDR1 MNHEY and CDR2 SVGAGI. CDR3 size: 16 residues. Trimming took 0 bases from V and 2 from J; bases not matched to a gene: 5. CDR3 residues: CASSYSKDRGAYEQYF. CDR3 DNA: TGTGCCAGCAGTTACTCGAAGGACAGGGGAGCCTACGAGCAGTACTTC.

This sequence joins TRBV7-9 and TRBJ1-1; no clear D. The CDR3 is made up of 13 amino acids. The germline V gene encodes CDR1 SEHNR and CDR2 FQNEAQ (reference sequence). Trimming stripped 3 bases from V and 3 bases from J, with 8 bases between. The CDR3 sequence is CASSFSGDTEAFF. The DNA of the CDR3 is TGTGCCAGCAGCTTTTCCGGGGACACTGAAGCTTTCTTT.

J is TRBJ1-2 and V is TRBV28; 7 bases line up with TRBD1. The ends lost 2 bases at V and 7 bases at J; junction bases unmatched: 7. Germline CDR1 MDHEN, CDR2 SYDVKM. CDR3 length: 14 amino acids. The CDR3: CASSLGRGRGGYTF. CDR3 bases: TGTGCCAGCAGTTTAGGTAGGGGGCGCGGTGGCTACACCTTC.

J is TRBJ1-5 and V is TRBV27; D not resolved. The CDR3 spans 18 residues. The germline V gene has CDR1 MNHEY and CDR2 SMNVEV (reference sequence). The V gene lost 5 bases and the J gene lost 0 bases, with 20 bases spanning the gap. The CDR3 loop is CASSRSPGLEGSNQPQHF. DNA of the CDR3: TGTGCCAGCAGTCGTTCCCCGGGCCTGGAGGGTAGCAATCAGCCCCAGCATTTT.

The chain uses TRBV27 and TRBJ2-6; D is unclear. CDR1 and CDR2 (germline): MNHEY, SMNVEV (reference sequence). Trimming left V 1 base short and J 4 bases short, with 8 bases between. This CDR3 has 15 residues. In DNA, the CDR3 is TGTGCCAGCAGTTTATTAGTACGGGGGGCCAACGTCCTGACTTTC. The encoded protein is CASSLLVRGANVLTF.

The V call is TRBV27, the J call TRBJ2-7; a possible D gene is TRBD2 (6 bases). The CDR3 spans 14 residues. V lost 6 bases to trimming and J lost 0 bases, with 12 bases between them. Germline V gene sequence: CDR1 MNHEY, CDR2 SMNVEV (reference sequence). The CDR3 DNA sequence: TGTGCCAGCAGGGACTACGAGGGCTCCTACGAGCAGTACTTC. It encodes CASRDYEGSYEQYF.

The genes are TRBV28 and TRBJ1-2; D might be TRBD1 (5 bases). The CDR3 length is 14 residues. Germline V lookup: CDR1 MDHEN, CDR2 SYDVKM. V lost 8 bases and J lost 8, with 21 bases in between. The CDR3 loop is CASGLGGGRPGYTF. The CDR3 bases are TGTGCCAGCGGCTTGGGGGGAGGGAGACCCGGCTACACCTTC.

V and J are TRBV7-9 and TRBJ2-1; 13 nucleotides line up with TRBD2. The CDR3 is 15 residues long. Germline CDR1 is SEHNR and CDR2 is FQNEAQ (reference sequence). After removal of 1 base from V and 8 bases from J, the junction contained 2 bases not matched to a gene. Here the CDR3 reads CASSLGTSGRDEQFF. The CDR3 nucleotides are TGTGCCAGCAGCTTAGGGACTAGCGGGAGAGATGAGCAGTTCTTC.

This chain joins TRBV14 and TRBJ2-1; D might be TRBD2 (5 bases). V lost 1 base, J lost 11 bases, and 12 bases lay in between. The CDR3 length is 13 residues. Germline V gene data show CDR1 as SGHDN and CDR2 as FVKESK. The CDR3 reads CASSQVAGTKQFF. The CDR3 DNA sequence: TGTGCCAGCAGCCAAGTGGCGGGCACCAAGCAGTTCTTC.